Listed here are 24 T cell receptor beta chains from one sample, sequenced in a study of T cell repertoires in cytomegalovirus infection (dated by TCRdb to between 2019 and 2020). The treatment or condition label, read with the paper, signifies: in vitro stimulation with specific CMV peptide epitopes to enrich CMV-specific T cells. No antigen has been assigned to these receptors. The reads were generated on an Illumina HiSeq 1500. The public reads were reprocessed in TCRdb via fastp at Q25 and MiXCR, keeping in-frame beta chains. Each CDR3 protein appears once, grouped with its most common genes and DNA. Recorded for this sample are approximately 350,000 distinct CDR3 sequences; about 35% of them occurred a single time. Roughly 14% of the sample is taken by the ten largest. The material was cultured PBMCs, obtained from culture after CMV antigen stimulation. The receptors were sampled from a human donor in good health (CMV status not recorded). Some clones in this sample may be carry-over from other donors' samples.

This clonotype has just one count. J is TRBJ2-1 and V is TRBV27, with 8 bases identical to TRBD2. Trimming removed 7 bases from V and 15 bases from J; junction bases left unmatched: 17. This CDR3 spans 14 amino acids. The germline gives CDR1 MNHEY, CDR2 SMNVEV (reference sequence). The CDR3 loop is CASISPGLDPFTFF. For the CDR3, the DNA is TGTGCCAGCATATCACCGGGACTAGATCCTTTTACGTTCTTC.

The sample holds a few counts of this clonotype. V is TRBV7-8 and J is TRBJ2-2; D might be TRBD1 (5 bases). The CDR3 has 16 amino acids. V lost 1 base and J 6 bases, leaving 15 bases between the germline ends. Germline V gives CDR1 SGHVS, CDR2 FQNEAQ. The CDR3 is CASSLDGWGPAGELFF. For the CDR3, the DNA is TGTGCCAGCAGCTTAGACGGGTGGGGCCCCGCCGGGGAGCTGTTTTTT.

This clonotype was seen ten or more times. J is TRBJ2-2 and V is TRBV7-2, with D possibly matching TRBD1 (5 bases). This CDR3 has 16 amino acids. V lost 3 bases and J 4 bases, leaving 15 bases between the germline ends. Germline V lookup: CDR1 SGHTA, CDR2 FQGNSA. CDR3 nucleotides: TGTGCCAGCAGCTTTGGGGCCCGATCGAGCACCGGGGAGCTGTTTTTT. This gives the protein CASSFGARSSTGELFF.

This clonotype was seen a handful of times. The gene calls are TRBV5-4 and TRBJ2-1; 8 bases line up with TRBD1. CDR1 and CDR2 from the germline V gene are SGHNT and YYREEE (reference sequence). The CDR3 covers 14 residues. The V gene end was trimmed by 4 bases and the J gene end by 9 bases; junction bases not matched to a gene: 9. Here the CDR3 reads CASSGTGNEGEQFF. In DNA, the CDR3 is TGTGCCAGCAGCGGGACAGGTAATGAGGGTGAGCAGTTCTTC.

This clonotype was detected a few times. V gene TRBV20-1 combines with J gene TRBJ1-4; D unclear. CDR1 is DFQATT and CDR2 is SNEGSKA in the germline V gene (reference sequence). V lost 6 bases and J 0 bases, leaving 11 bases between the germline ends. CDR3 length equals 14 residues. The CDR3 sequence is CSAAPGATNEKLFF. The CDR3 nucleotides read TGCAGTGCGGCCCCCGGAGCAACTAATGAAAAACTGTTTTTT.

There are a few counts of this clonotype. The V call is TRBV10-3, the J call TRBJ2-7; a possible D gene is TRBD2 (7 bases). This CDR3 spans 15 amino acids. Germline loops: CDR1 ENHRY, CDR2 SYGVKD. The germline V and J ends were trimmed by 0 bases and 4 bases, with 13 bases remaining between them. This CDR3 reads CAISESGGAPYEQYF. The CDR3 nucleotides are TGTGCCATCAGTGAGTCTGGGGGGGCGCCTTACGAGCAGTACTTC.

This clonotype has at least ten counts. V is TRBV5-1 and J is TRBJ1-2, with 8 bases lining up with TRBD1. From germline, CDR1 is SGHRS and CDR2 YFSETQ. The CDR3 is made up of 15 amino acids. Germline trimming cut 3 bases from V and 4 bases from J; bases unmatched to any gene: 8. The CDR3 DNA sequence: TGCGCCAGCAGCTCGGCCGACAGGGGTAGCTATGGCTACACCTTC. Residues: CASSSADRGSYGYTF. Supplemented by reference TRBV5-1 and TRBJ1-2, the full variable domain reads KAGVTQTPRYLIKTRGQQVTLSCSPISGHRSVSWYQQTPGQGLQFLFEYFSETQRNKGNFPGRFSGRQFSNSRSEMNVSTLELGDSALYLCASSSADRGSYGYTFGSGTRLTVV.

A few counts support this clonotype. The rearrangement joins TRBV27 to TRBJ2-7; D perhaps matches TRBD1 (6 bases). This CDR3 has 16 residues. CDR1 and CDR2 (germline): MNHEY, SMNVEV (reference sequence). Trimming took off 1 base at V and 2 bases at J, with 15 bases between the two ends. In DNA form, the CDR3 reads TGTGCCAGCAGTTTATATCCCTCGACAGGCCCCTACGAGCAGTACGTC. Its protein is CASSLYPSTGPYEQYV.

The V and J genes are TRBV28 and TRBJ2-3, with 9 bases fitting TRBD1. V shed 8 bases and J 3 bases; nucleotides not matched to a gene: 6. CDR1 is MDHEN, CDR2 SYDVKM, per germline. The CDR3 covers 14 residues. Written as DNA, the CDR3 is TGTGCCAGCTACTCAGGACAGGGGACAGATACGCAGTATTTT. It specifies CASYSGQGTDTQYF.

The chain carries TRBV12-5 and TRBJ2-1, with TRBD2 identical over 10 bases. The germline gives CDR1 LGHNT, CDR2 FRNRAP. Trimming at V came to 0 bases and at J to 5 bases, leaving 7 bases not matched to a gene. CDR3 length equals 17 residues. This CDR3 is CASGLVHTSGTNNEQFF. The CDR3 region has the DNA TGTGCTAGTGGTTTGGTCCACACTAGCGGGACCAACAATGAGCAGTTCTTC.

The chain couples TRBV19 to TRBJ2-3; TRBD1 is a possible D gene (5 bases). The length of the CDR3 is 13 residues. The V and J ends lost 7 bases and 4 bases respectively, with 12 bases between them. CDR1 and CDR2 (germline): LNHDA, SQIVND (reference sequence). DNA of the CDR3: TGTGCCAGTAATCATGGCAGGGCAGATACGCAGTATTTT. This translates into CASNHGRADTQYF.

The V and J genes are TRBV28 and TRBJ1-6; D uncertain. Trimming shortened V by 7 bases and J by 2 bases, and 6 bases separated the two germline ends. This CDR3 is 13 amino acids long. Germline CDR1 MDHEN, CDR2 SYDVKM. The chain's CDR3 is CASKDPYNSPLHF. CDR3 bases: TGTGCCAGCAAAGACCCCTATAATTCACCCCTCCACTTT.

This clonotype was seen a few times. The chain links TRBV28 to TRBJ2-7; D is perhaps TRBD1 or TRBD2 (5 bases each). This CDR3 is 14 amino acids long. Trimming removed 7 bases from V and 2 bases from J, with 15 bases in between. Per the germline V gene, CDR1 is MDHEN and CDR2 is SYDVKM. In DNA form, the CDR3 reads TGTGCCAGCATTGGATGGGACCCACCCTACGAGCAGTACTTC. Protein: CASIGWDPPYEQYF. Full variable domain (rest looked up from reference TRBV28 and TRBJ2-7): DVKVTQSSRYLVKRTGEKVFLECVQDMDHENMFWYRQDPGLGLRLIYFSYDVKMKEKGDIPEGYSVSREKKERFSLILESASTNQTSMYLCASIGWDPPYEQYFGPGTRLTVT.

This clonotype showed up many times. The rearrangement links TRBV7-2 to TRBJ2-5; 14 nucleotides match TRBD2. Per germline, CDR1 SGHTA and CDR2 FQGNSA. This CDR3 is built from 18 residues. J gave up 2 bases and V 0 bases, and 5 bases lay outside the gene matches. The CDR3 DNA is TGTGCCAGCAGCTTAGCCCCAAGACTAGCGGGAGGGCAAGAGACCCAGTACTTC. Its protein product is CASSLAPRLAGGQETQYF.

There are many counts of this clonotype. The chain couples TRBV7-2 to TRBJ2-7, with 8 positions matching TRBD1. CDR1 and CDR2 from the germline V gene are SGHTA and FQGNSA. J lost 2 bases, V lost 5 bases, and 2 bases had no gene match. The CDR3 is 13 amino acids. CDR3 in amino acids: CASSPTGAYEQYF. The CDR3 nucleotides are TGTGCCAGCAGCCCGACAGGGGCCTACGAGCAGTACTTC.

This chain uses TRBV19 with TRBJ1-3; D is perhaps TRBD1 (6 bases). V was cut by 3 bases and J by 2 bases, with 14 bases left in between. The CDR3 runs to 16 residues. The V gene's germline CDR1 is LNHDA and CDR2 SQIVND (reference sequence). CDR3 nucleotides: TGTGCCAGTAGTATCGGGGGGCTTACCCCTGGAAACACCATATATTTT. Its protein product is CASSIGGLTPGNTIYF.

The V call is TRBV6-2 or TRBV6-3, the J call TRBJ2-1; 9 nucleotides match TRBD2. CDR1 is MNHEY and CDR2 is SVGEGT in the germline V gene. This CDR3 is built from 15 residues. V shed 3 bases, J shed 7 bases, and the junction held 7 bases outside the gene matches. The CDR3: CASSYEGLAKNEQFF. CDR3 in DNA: TGTGCCAGCAGTTATGAGGGACTAGCCAAGAATGAGCAGTTCTTC.

The genes are TRBV12-3 or TRBV12-4 and TRBJ1-2; 7 bases align to TRBD1. The CDR3 consists of 14 residues. V lost 3 bases, J lost 2 bases, and 3 bases stayed unmatched. CDR3 nucleotides: TGTGCCAGCAGTTTGCAGACAGGGAACTATGGCTACACCTTC. It codes for CASSLQTGNYGYTF.

This clonotype turned up a few times. This chain connects TRBV7-2 to TRBJ2-1, with 7 bases that match TRBD2. Trimming removed 2 bases from V and 6 bases from J; junction bases left unmatched: 4. The CDR3 runs 14 residues. The germline CDR1 and CDR2 sequences are SGHTA and FQGNSA. CDR3 in DNA: TGTGCCAGCAGCTTAAGTGCTAGCGGCAATGAGCAGTTCTTC. It yields the protein CASSLSASGNEQFF.

The V call is TRBV20-1, the J call TRBJ2-3; D is ambiguous. The CDR3 is 11 residues long. The germline CDR1 and CDR2 sequences are DFQATT and SNEGSKA (reference sequence). V gave up 4 bases and J gave up 6 bases, with 8 bases separating them. CDR3 amino acids: CSATGFDTQYF. CDR3 in DNA: TGCAGTGCTACTGGCTTCGATACGCAGTATTTT.

The V gene is TRBV6-6, the J gene TRBJ2-7, with D possibly TRBD2 on 6 matching bases. Per germline, CDR1 MNHNY and CDR2 SVGAGI (reference sequence). Trimming left V 0 bases short and J 2 bases short, with 14 bases between. This CDR3 region has 16 residues. CDR3 in DNA: TGTGCCAGCAGTTACTCGTCCTCCAGGGAGGCCTACGAGCAGTACTTC. It encodes CASSYSSSREAYEQYF.

The rearrangement links TRBV28 to TRBJ1-4; D gene unclear. V was trimmed by 6 bases and J by 4 bases, leaving 21 bases between them. There are 17 residues in the CDR3. Per the germline V gene, CDR1 is MDHEN and CDR2 is SYDVKM. The CDR3 region is CASSEAVGSFGNEKLFF. The CDR3 DNA is TGTGCCAGCAGCGAGGCAGTCGGATCGTTTGGTAATGAAAAACTGTTTTTT.

This clonotype was seen a few times. The genes are TRBV27 and TRBJ1-1, with TRBD1 as a possible D gene (5 bases). V was clipped by 2 bases and J by 5 bases, with 12 bases between them. The CDR3 spans 14 residues. Germline loops: CDR1 MNHEY, CDR2 SMNVEV (reference sequence). The CDR3 is CASSLDGTGTEAFF. The CDR3 DNA sequence: TGTGCCAGCAGTTTAGACGGGACGGGGACTGAAGCTTTCTTT.

The J gene is TRBJ2-7, the V gene TRBV6-2 or TRBV6-3; D ambiguous. The CDR3 runs to 12 residues. In germline, CDR1 is MNHEY, CDR2 SVGEGT. Trimming pared 4 bases from V and 9 bases from J, leaving 13 bases between. The CDR3 reads CASSSPQGRQYV. As DNA, the CDR3 is TGTGCCAGCAGTTCACCTCAAGGCCGGCAGTACGTC.